This TCR beta chain was documented in a study of T cells in Graves' hyperthyroidism and ophthalmopathy. The study, taken as a whole, reports: Most thyroid clonotypes expanded above 0.001 were also detected in blood.

This clonotype has a handful of counts. Its antigen is still unknown. Amplification of TCR beta CDR3 regions used RNA as the template. When the TCR CDR3 underwent first-round RT-PCR, the HTBI primer set was used. MiXCR, run by TCRdb on the multiplex PCR reads, gives a single entry per CDR3 protein. In the table there are hundreds of thousands of distinct CDR3 sequences, 38% of which are singletons. The CDR3 sequence is 17 residues long. J lost 7 bases, V lost 4 bases, and 14 bases had no gene match. Germline-derived CDR1 and CDR2 are SGHVS and FQNEAQ. The clonotype comes from a man younger than 35 with Graves' hyperthyroidism. The sample was blood. The chain combines TRBV7-8 with TRBJ2-2; 8 bases line up with TRBD2. The CDR3 bases are TGTGCCAGCAGCTGGGGCCCTCGCGGGGGGCCGAGCGGGGAGCTGTTTTTT. Its translation: CASSWGPRGGPSGELFF.